Listed below are T cell receptor beta chains from one sample, sequenced in a study of Ad26.COV2.S vaccination and SARS-CoV-2 variants. The repertoire was sequenced with immunoSEQ multiplex PCR; TCRdb's copy has only in-frame clones and lacks some. This repertoire shows around 300,000 clones, approximately 90% found once; its top ten account for 5.5% to 7%. The sequenced sample was peripheral blood, obtained in a trial of Ad26.COV2.S vaccine versus placebo. These receptors came from a person aged 18 to 59 who received the Ad26.COV2.S COVID-19 vaccine or a placebo. CDR3s include the opening cysteine and the closing phenylalanine or tryptophan. A D gene is named only where the DNA matches it firmly.

>TRBV9|TRBD1
CASSDGQGARNTEAFF
>TRBV12-5|-
CASGFFDSNTEAFF
>TRBV9|-
CASSVVDRSSGNTIYF
>TRBV28|-
CASSYLDRRALNTEAFF
>TRBV7-9|TRBD2
CASSRLAGTPLGEQFF
>TRBV7-2|-
CASSSVEETQYF
>TRBV2|-
CASSYYRDGELFF
>TRBV5-4|TRBD1
CASSLQGENYGYTF
>TRBV4-1|-
CASSQDTPRALNTEAFF
>TRBV30|-
CAWSRRQGGTYEQYF
>TRBV12-3/TRBV12-4|TRBD1
CASSLGTANEQFF
>TRBV11-2|-
CASSSPGEQYF
>TRBV2|TRBD2
CASSVTYASGGPNTGELFF
>TRBV2|-
CASSEGHSHGYTF
>TRBV7-2|TRBD1
CASSPRTFRQGAIPYEQYF
>TRBV6-1|-
CASSDTQDFGYGYTF
>TRBV21-1|-
CASRGSSTYEQYF
>TRBV4-3|-
CASSQTTGRGQPQHF
>TRBV7-2|-
CASRSRKGSTYNEQFF
>TRBV24-1|-
CATRGEDSPLHF
>TRBV4-3|-
CASSQDQMLGSPLHF
>TRBV7-9|-
CASSVSIEQYF
>TRBV19|-
CASKDIASTDTQYF
>TRBV7-9|-
CASSFLPGDDDTQYF
>TRBV4-1|-
CASSVWGINEKLFF
>TRBV7-3|-
CASSKIKDRFSLYGYTF
>TRBV9|TRBD2
CASSVASEGGYEQYF
>TRBV6-2/TRBV6-3|-
CASSYGVDGYTF
>TRBV7-9|-
CASSLEPGTWGKTQYF
>TRBV28|-
CASSKEQGNTIYF
>TRBV28|TRBD2
CASSLRGGLAVSYEQYF
>TRBV18|-
CASSPSGSPYNEQFF
>TRBV28|-
CASITPPGQSRGGSPLHF
>TRBV9|-
CASSVDPGTYEQYF
>TRBV7-9|-
CASSEALFDTQYF
>TRBV27|-
CASSFGSLAKNIQYF
>TRBV12-3/TRBV12-4|TRBD1
CASSRTGDGYTF
>TRBV27|-
CASSLQRETGELFF
>TRBV28|TRBD2
CASTLLAGGSEQYF
>TRBV6-2/TRBV6-3|-
CASSYEPEGREEFF
>TRBV19|-
CASSFTAEAFF
>TRBV12-3/TRBV12-4|-
CASSLAPGVDTF
>TRBV18|-
CASSPSGQNTGELFF
>TRBV3-1/TRBV3-2|-
CASSLTNEQFF
>TRBV19|-
CASSPQTGTNEKLFF
>TRBV23-1|-
CASSAPPSIYEQYF
>TRBV6-2/TRBV6-3|-
CASSYRTGELFF
>TRBV19|-
CASSRRRFTDTQYF
>TRBV9|-
CASSKRGNEQFF
>TRBV7-8|-
CASSPLIGGSTDTQYF
>TRBV5-4|-
CASRFKGQTRPPNTEAFF